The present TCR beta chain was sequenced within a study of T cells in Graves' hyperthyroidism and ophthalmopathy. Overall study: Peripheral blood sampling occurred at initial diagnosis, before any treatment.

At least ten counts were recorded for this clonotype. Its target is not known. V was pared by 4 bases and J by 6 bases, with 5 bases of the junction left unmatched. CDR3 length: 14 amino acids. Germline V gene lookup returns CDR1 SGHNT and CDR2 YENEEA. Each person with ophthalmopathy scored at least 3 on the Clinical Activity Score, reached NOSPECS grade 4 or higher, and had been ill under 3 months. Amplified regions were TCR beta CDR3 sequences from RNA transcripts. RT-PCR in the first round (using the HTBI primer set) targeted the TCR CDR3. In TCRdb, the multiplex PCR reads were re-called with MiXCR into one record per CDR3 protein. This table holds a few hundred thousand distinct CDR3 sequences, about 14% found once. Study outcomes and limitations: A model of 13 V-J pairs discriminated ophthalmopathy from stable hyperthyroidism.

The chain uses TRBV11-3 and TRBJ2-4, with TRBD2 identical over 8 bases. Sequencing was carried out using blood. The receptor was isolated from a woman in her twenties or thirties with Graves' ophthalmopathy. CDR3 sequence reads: CASSSGGVGNIQYF. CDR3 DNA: TGTGCCAGCAGCTCCGGGGGGGTGGGAAACATTCAGTACTTC. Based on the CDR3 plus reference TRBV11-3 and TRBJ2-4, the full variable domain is EAGVVQSPRYKIIEKKQPVAFWCNPISGHNTLYWYLQNLGQGPELLIRYENEEAVDDSQLPKDRFSAERLKGVDSTLKIQPAELGDSAVYLCASSSGGVGNIQYFGAGTRLSVL.